The 31 T cell receptor beta chains reported below all come from one sample, sequenced in a study of blood T cell repertoires in COVID-19. Repertoires were generated with immunoSEQ multiplex PCR, while TCRdb's copy carries only in-frame clones and drops some. The sample shows 250,000 to 400,000 clones, about 90% of them seen only once. The sample comprised PBMCs or T cells enriched from blood (not recorded which). These receptors were collected from a woman in her 30s who had recovered from COVID-19.

The chain uses TRBV11-2 and TRBJ2-3; possible D gene TRBD2, 6 bases. This CDR3 has 15 amino acids. CDR1 is SGHAT and CDR2 is FQNNGV in the germline V gene. Between the trimmed V and J ends, which lost 1 base and 4 bases, there was a span of 12 bases. The CDR3 DNA reads TGTGCCAGCAGCTTAGTTTCGGGGGAGGCAGATACGCAGTATTTT. This encodes CASSLVSGEADTQYF.

This chain joins TRBV6-6 and TRBJ1-6; no reliable D call. In germline, CDR1 is MNHNY, CDR2 SVGAGI (reference sequence). The V end lost 8 bases, the J end lost 9 bases, and 5 bases lay between the germline ends. The CDR3 loop spans 10 amino acids. This CDR3 is CASGSSPLHF. The CDR3 DNA follows: TGTGCCAGCGGTAGTTCACCCCTCCACTTT.

The J gene is TRBJ1-5, the V gene TRBV19; possibly TRBD1 for D (6 bases). Trimming cost V 5 bases and J 2 bases, with 16 bases left between them. The germline gives CDR1 LNHDA, CDR2 SQIVND (reference sequence). The CDR3 has 16 residues. The CDR3 sequence: CASSDSQGGGNQPQHF. The CDR3, as DNA: TGTGCCAGTAGTGATTCACAGGGAGGGGGCAATCAGCCCCAGCATTTT.

V usage is TRBV28 and J usage is TRBJ2-3, with D uncertain. CDR1 and CDR2 from the germline V gene are MDHEN and SYDVKM. V lost 2 bases to trimming and J lost 2 bases, with 8 bases between them. The CDR3 contains 14 residues. CDR3 bases: TGTGCCAGCAGTTTAGTACTGCACACAGATACGCAGTATTTT. Translated, it gives CASSLVLHTDTQYF.

The V and J genes are TRBV5-1 and TRBJ1-6; D perhaps matches TRBD1 (6 bases). CDR1 SGHRS and CDR2 YFSETQ come from the germline V gene. V was shortened by 4 bases and J by 10 bases, with 15 bases between the two germline ends. This CDR3 is built from 14 residues. The CDR3, as DNA: TGCGCCAGCAGCCTGGGGGCAGGGGACTCACCCCTCCACTTT. This encodes CASSLGAGDSPLHF.

This chain links TRBV2 with TRBJ1-6, with D possibly matching TRBD1 (6 bases). The germline V and J ends were trimmed by 6 bases and 9 bases, with 15 bases remaining between them. CDR3 length: 14 residues. Germline CDR1 reads SNHLY; CDR2 reads FYNNEI. The CDR3 nucleotides read TGTGCCAGCAGGGGGCAGGGGATGCGTTCACCCCTCCACTTT. Its protein is CASRGQGMRSPLHF.

This clone was seen once. The chain recombines TRBV27 with TRBJ1-2; possibly TRBD1 for D (6 bases). The CDR3 contains 14 residues. Trimming stripped 9 bases from V and 0 bases from J, with 14 bases between. In germline, CDR1 is MNHEY, CDR2 SMNVEV (reference sequence). In DNA, the CDR3 is TGTGCCAGTCAACCTCAGGGGACTAACTATGGCTACACCTTC. Translated: CASQPQGTNYGYTF.

This chain connects TRBV6-4 to TRBJ2-2; 10 bases are a match to TRBD1. This CDR3 region has 18 residues. The V gene's germline CDR1 is MRHNA and CDR2 SNTAGT. With V trimmed by 5 bases and J by 5 bases, 14 bases remained unmatched. DNA for the CDR3: TGTGCCAGCAGTCTCTCCGCCAGGGACAGGGGTGTTACCGGGGAGCTGTTTTTT. Its translation: CASSLSARDRGVTGELFF.

The rearrangement links TRBV14 to TRBJ1-2; D may be TRBD1 (5 bases). V dropped 1 base and J dropped 5 bases, with 14 bases sitting between them. Germline CDR1 is SGHDN and CDR2 is FVKESK. The CDR3 sequence is 15 residues long. The CDR3 nucleotides are TGTGCCAGCAGCCAAGCAAGGGACGGGGGTTATGGCTACACCTTC. Translated: CASSQARDGGYGYTF.

The chain combines TRBV9 with TRBJ2-5; 7 bases align to TRBD2. Germline V gene data show CDR1 as SGDLS and CDR2 as YYNGEE. V trimming: 4 bases; J trimming: 3 bases; junction bases outside the gene matches: 3. The CDR3 contains 13 residues. The CDR3 region is CASSRGGEETQYF. CDR3 sequence (DNA): TGTGCCAGCAGCCGCGGGGGAGAAGAGACCCAGTACTTC.

The J gene is TRBJ1-5, the V gene TRBV9, with D maybe TRBD1 (5 bases). The germline V and J ends were trimmed by 0 bases and 0 bases, with 16 bases remaining between them. This CDR3 comprises 18 residues. Germline V gives CDR1 SGDLS, CDR2 YYNGEE. The CDR3 DNA reads as TGTGCCAGCAGCGTAGGACCCTCGGGGGTATATAGCAATCAGCCCCAGCATTTT. Protein sequence: CASSVGPSGVYSNQPQHF.

This sequence joins TRBV5-6 and TRBJ2-5; D possibly corresponds to TRBD1 (6 bases). This CDR3 contains 13 residues. V gave up 2 bases and J gave up 7 bases, with 12 bases separating them. Germline V CDR1 and CDR2: SGHDT, YYEEEE. CDR3 in amino acids: CASSLTQGRTQYF. In nucleotides, the CDR3 is TGTGCCAGCAGCTTAACACAGGGACGGACCCAGTACTTC.

The rearrangement links TRBV5-8 to TRBJ2-1; 12 bases agree with TRBD2. The germline gives CDR1 SGHTS, CDR2 YDEGEE. J gave up 2 bases and V 8 bases, and 2 bases lay outside the gene matches. This CDR3 is 14 amino acids long. CDR3 region: CASSSGGAYNEQFF. Written as DNA, the CDR3 is TGTGCCAGTTCTAGCGGGGGGGCCTACAATGAGCAGTTCTTC.

This chain joins TRBV2 and TRBJ1-4; perhaps TRBD1 as D (6 bases). The CDR3 length is 16 residues. Trimming removed 3 bases at V and 0 bases at J, with 11 bases between. Looked up from germline, CDR1 is SNHLY and CDR2 is FYNNEI. The chain's CDR3 is CASSDPSGATNEKLFF. The CDR3 DNA sequence: TGTGCCAGCAGTGACCCCTCAGGGGCAACTAATGAAAAACTGTTTTTT.

This chain uses TRBV27 with TRBJ1-6; D not resolved. The V end was cut by 5 bases, the J end by 13 bases, with 15 bases between. The CDR3 sequence is 13 residues long. In germline, CDR1 is MNHEY, CDR2 SMNVEV (reference sequence). The CDR3 is CASSPALNTPLHF. CDR3 sequence (DNA): TGTGCCAGCAGTCCCGCCCTAAATACGCCCCTCCACTTT.

This chain uses TRBV19 with TRBJ2-5, with D hard to call. The CDR3 extends over 14 amino acids. Germline CDR1 is LNHDA and CDR2 is SQIVND (reference sequence). Trimming cost V 3 bases and J 4 bases, with 12 bases left between them. CDR3 sequence: CASSIRSTGETQYF. Here the CDR3 DNA reads TGTGCCAGTAGTATTCGGTCGACGGGAGAGACCCAGTACTTC.

V is TRBV2 and J is TRBJ1-5, with D perhaps matching TRBD1 (5 bases). Trimming removed 5 bases from V and 4 bases from J, with 9 bases in between. From germline, CDR1 is SNHLY and CDR2 FYNNEI. CDR3 length: 13 residues. The CDR3 loop reads CASSLRVNQPQHF. The CDR3 coding sequence is TGTGCCAGCAGTCTCAGGGTTAATCAGCCCCAGCATTTT.

The rearrangement joins TRBV21-1 to TRBJ1-1; TRBD1, as called in the table, went unchecked against the DNA. TRBV21-1 represents a pseudogene. The CDR3 runs 13 residues. The CDR3, as DNA: TGTGCCAGCAGCAAAGACAGAAACACTGAAGCTTTCTTT. Residues: CASSKDRNTEAFF.

The chain couples TRBV6-5 to TRBJ1-6; possible D gene TRBD1, 5 bases. The CDR3 sequence is 14 residues long. CDR1 and CDR2 from the germline V gene are MNHEY and SVGAGI. Trimming took off 4 bases at V and 8 bases at J, with 12 bases between the two ends. The CDR3 DNA follows: TGTGCCAGCAGTTCTCAAGGGGCCGATTCACCCCTCCACTTT. Translation gives CASSSQGADSPLHF.

This chain connects TRBV29-1 to TRBJ2-5, with TRBD2 as a possible D gene (5 bases). The CDR3 extends over 16 amino acids. Trimming shortened V by 1 base and J by 5 bases, and 20 bases separated the two germline ends. The germline gives CDR1 SQVTM, CDR2 ANQGSEA. CDR3 residues: CSVEVSPRARGETQYF. The CDR3 bases are TGCAGCGTTGAAGTTAGTCCAAGGGCCCGCGGGGAGACCCAGTACTTC.

V usage is TRBV15 and J usage is TRBJ2-5; D gene uncertain. The V and J ends lost 0 bases and 2 bases respectively, with 7 bases between them. Per the germline V gene, CDR1 is LNHNV and CDR2 is YYDKDF (reference sequence). CDR3 size: 14 residues. The CDR3 region has the DNA TGTGCCACCAGCAGAGATAAACAGCAAGAGACCCAGTACTTC. Translating it yields CATSRDKQQETQYF.

This rearrangement joins TRBV28 to TRBJ1-2; the D is unclear. CDR1 and CDR2 (germline): MDHEN, SYDVKM. The CDR3 consists of 12 residues. V lost 11 bases, J lost 5 bases, and 15 bases lay in between. In nucleotides, the CDR3 is TGTGCCGTTGGGCAGTTAGGATATGGCTACACCTTC. Protein: CAVGQLGYGYTF.

V gene TRBV12-5 combines with J gene TRBJ1-5, with 9 bases identical to TRBD1. The CDR3 totals 16 residues. Germline V CDR1 and CDR2: LGHNT, FRNRAP. V lost 0 bases to trimming and J lost 6 bases; unmatched junction nucleotides: 6. The CDR3 DNA follows: TGTGCTAGTGGTTTGGTACCCGACAGGGGGTTTCAGCCCCAGCATTTT. Its translation is CASGLVPDRGFQPQHF.

This chain links TRBV4-2 with TRBJ2-3, with 7 bases fitting TRBD2. The CDR3 length is 17 residues. Trimming removed 1 base from V and 1 base from J; junction bases left unmatched: 8. Per germline, CDR1 LGHNA and CDR2 YNFKEQ. CDR3 amino acids: CASSQGRAGRGTDTQYF. The CDR3 DNA sequence: TGTGCCAGCAGCCAAGGGCGTGCGGGGAGGGGCACAGATACGCAGTATTTT.

The chain uses TRBV29-1 and TRBJ2-3; D is uncertain. Germline V lookup: CDR1 SQVTM, CDR2 ANQGSEA. The germline V and J ends were trimmed by 2 bases and 6 bases, with 9 bases remaining between them. CDR3 length: 12 amino acids. CDR3 sequence: CSVERLGDTQYF. The DNA for the CDR3 is TGCAGCGTTGAAAGGCTCGGGGATACGCAGTATTTT.

This clone was seen ten or more times. V and J are TRBV5-5 and TRBJ2-7; TRBD1 agrees at 8 bases. The CDR3 sequence is 14 residues long. J lost 6 bases, V lost 4 bases, and 9 bases had no gene match. Germline V gene sequence: CDR1 SGHKS, CDR2 YYEKEE (reference sequence). The CDR3 sequence is CASSGYWTGREQYF. CDR3 coding DNA: TGTGCCAGCAGCGGCTACTGGACAGGGCGCGAGCAGTACTTC.

The chain recombines TRBV10-3 with TRBJ1-3; D call uncertain. Germline lookup yields CDR1 ENHRY and CDR2 SYGVKD. V gave up 0 bases and J gave up 1 base, with 7 bases separating them. This CDR3 is 15 amino acids long. In DNA, the CDR3 is TGTGCCATCAGTGAGTCAGGCGGTTCTGGAAACACCATATATTTT. Amino acids: CAISESGGSGNTIYF.

V usage is TRBV7-8 and J usage is TRBJ1-1, with 7 bases matching TRBD1. V gave up 5 bases and J gave up 2 bases; unmatched junction bases: 5. There are 14 residues in the CDR3. CDR1 and CDR2 from the germline V gene are SGHVS and FQNEAQ. The CDR3 is CASSRGTANTEAFF. For the CDR3, the DNA is TGTGCCAGCAGCAGGGGGACAGCCAACACTGAAGCTTTCTTT.

The V call is TRBV2, the J call TRBJ1-1; 11 bases line up with TRBD1. Germline assignment: CDR1 SNHLY and CDR2 FYNNEI. J was trimmed by 7 bases and V by 4 bases; bases with no gene match: 8. The CDR3 is made up of 15 amino acids. DNA for the CDR3: TGTGCCAGCAGTGTGGGACAGGGGGACGGGGATGAAGCTTTCTTT. As protein: CASSVGQGDGDEAFF.

The chain has TRBV11-2 and TRBJ1-2, with 8 bases lining up with TRBD1. The CDR3 is 15 amino acids. After removal of 5 bases from V and 2 bases from J, the junction contained 7 bases not matched to a gene. Looked up from germline, CDR1 is SGHAT and CDR2 is FQNNGV. This CDR3 is CASSPRWTGNYGYTF. CDR3 bases: TGTGCCAGCAGCCCGCGGTGGACAGGGAACTATGGCTACACCTTC. Supplemented by reference TRBV11-2 and TRBJ1-2, the full variable domain reads EAGVAQSPRYKIIEKRQSVAFWCNPISGHATLYWYQQILGQGPKLLIQFQNNGVVDDSQLPKDRFSAERLKGVDSTLKIQPAKLEDSAVYLCASSPRWTGNYGYTFGSGTRLTVV.

This sequence joins TRBV2 and TRBJ2-1; D may be TRBD1 (6 bases). The CDR3 runs to 15 residues. Germline V lookup: CDR1 SNHLY, CDR2 FYNNEI. V lost 7 bases and J lost 8, with 21 bases in between. CDR3 protein: CASTQGWQVSDEQFF. Here the CDR3 DNA reads TGTGCCAGCACCCAGGGGTGGCAGGTCAGCGATGAGCAGTTCTTC.